Shown below are 30 T cell receptor beta chains from a single sample sequenced in a study of T cell responses to AZD1222 COVID-19 vaccine. Profiling relied on immunoSEQ multiplex PCR, and the TCRdb table lists in-frame clones only, not all of them. The repertoire includes about 210,000 clones, around 92% of them detected once, and 1% to 1.5% sits in the top ten. This material consisted of peripheral blood, taken on day 0 of AZD1222 vaccination. These receptors all stem from an adult in good health.

The J gene is TRBJ2-5, the V gene TRBV6-1; D is tentatively TRBD1 or TRBD2 (5 bases each). V shed 0 bases and J shed 5 bases, with 13 bases lying between them. Germline CDR1 is MNHNS and CDR2 is SASEGT. This CDR3 has 15 amino acids. This CDR3 reads CASSEAPGARETQYF. The CDR3 DNA follows: TGTGCCAGCAGTGAAGCCCCCGGGGCTCGGGAGACCCAGTACTTC.

The chain combines TRBV6-5 with TRBJ2-7; the D gene is possibly TRBD1 (8 bases). In germline, CDR1 is MNHEY, CDR2 SVGAGI. Trimming removed 11 bases at V and 5 bases at J, with 22 bases between. The CDR3 is made up of 14 amino acids. Written as DNA, the CDR3 is TGTGCCGGACGCGATAGGACAGGGACTAACGAGCAGTACTTC. It translates to CAGRDRTGTNEQYF.

The rearrangement joins TRBV5-4 to TRBJ1-3; no definite D call. This CDR3 is built from 15 residues. The germline gives CDR1 SGHNT, CDR2 YYREEE (reference sequence). V dropped 4 bases and J dropped 0 bases, with 11 bases sitting between them. CDR3 loop: CASSPGPHSGNTIYF. The CDR3, as DNA: TGTGCCAGCAGCCCCGGGCCCCACTCTGGAAACACCATATATTTT.

The V call is TRBV19, the J call TRBJ2-5, with 12 positions matching TRBD1. This CDR3 contains 14 residues. CDR1 is LNHDA, CDR2 SQIVND, per germline (reference sequence). With 8 bases clipped from V and 5 bases from J, the junction kept 6 bases outside the gene matches. The CDR3 here is CASEGQGAGETQYF. The CDR3 nucleotides are TGTGCCAGTGAGGGACAGGGGGCGGGGGAGACCCAGTACTTC.

V gene TRBV19 combines with J gene TRBJ1-5; D is undetermined. V gave up 1 base and J gave up 7 bases, with 20 bases separating them. The length of the CDR3 is 17 residues. Per the germline V gene, CDR1 is LNHDA and CDR2 is SQIVND (reference sequence). The CDR3 region has the DNA TGTGCCAGTAGTATAGGCGCCGGGCGGGGTAACAACCAGCCCCAGCATTTT. This encodes CASSIGAGRGNNQPQHF.

The rearrangement links TRBV6-1 to TRBJ1-2; D is unresolved. The CDR3 runs 14 residues. Germline CDR1 is MNHNS and CDR2 is SASEGT. Between the trimmed V and J ends, which lost 2 bases and 1 base, there was a span of 8 bases. In DNA form, the CDR3 reads TGTGCCAGCAGTGAACTCGGCAGTAACTATGGCTACACCTTC. It specifies CASSELGSNYGYTF.

The V gene is TRBV7-8, the J gene TRBJ2-7, with TRBD1 identical over 12 bases. This CDR3 is built from 17 residues. The junction had 14 bases not matched to a gene; V was cut back by 6 bases and J by 5 bases. Germline V gives CDR1 SGHVS, CDR2 FQNEAQ. The CDR3 loop is CASSQKRPGQGADEQYF. The CDR3, as DNA: TGTGCCAGCAGTCAGAAACGCCCGGGACAGGGGGCCGACGAGCAGTACTTC.

The chain uses TRBV2 and TRBJ1-2, with D unresolved. The CDR3 loop spans 12 amino acids. Looked up from germline, CDR1 is SNHLY and CDR2 is FYNNEI. Trimming removed 6 bases from V and 0 bases from J, with 5 bases in between. The CDR3 DNA reads TGTGCCAGCAGGTTGGCTAACTATGGCTACACCTTC. Amino acids: CASRLANYGYTF.

The chain employs TRBV11-2 and TRBJ1-3; 10 bases match TRBD1. V gave up 4 bases and J gave up 2 bases; unmatched junction bases: 2. Germline V gives CDR1 SGHAT, CDR2 FQNNGV. CDR3 size: 15 residues. CDR3 in amino acids: CASSWGQGPGNTIYF. CDR3 DNA sequence: TGTGCCAGCAGCTGGGGACAGGGGCCTGGAAACACCATATATTTT.

This sequence joins TRBV20-1 and TRBJ1-2, with a possible D match to TRBD1 (5 bases). The CDR3 consists of 11 residues. Germline V CDR1 and CDR2: DFQATT, SNEGSKA (reference sequence). V dropped 4 bases and J dropped 7 bases, with 10 bases sitting between them. The CDR3 reads CSAIRASGYTF. The CDR3 DNA sequence: TGCAGTGCTATCAGGGCCAGTGGCTACACCTTC.

The CDR3 DNA follows: TGCGCCAGCAGCTTGGCGGGACAGGGGGCCTCCGAGCAGTACTTC. Amino acids: CASSLAGQGASEQYF. This chain joins TRBV5-1 and TRBJ2-7; the match to TRBD1 covers 12 bases. Germline V lookup: CDR1 SGHRS, CDR2 YFSETQ. The V gene end was trimmed by 0 bases and the J gene end by 6 bases; junction bases not matched to a gene: 4. The length of the CDR3 is 15 residues.

J is TRBJ1-4 and V is TRBV11-2; TRBD1 matches 7 bases. Germline V gene lookup returns CDR1 SGHAT and CDR2 FQNNGV. V shed 0 bases, J shed 8 bases, and the junction held 12 bases outside the gene matches. CDR3 length equals 17 residues. Written as DNA, the CDR3 is TGTGCCAGCAGCTTAGATGATAGGGGGCAGGGGAAAGAAAAACTGTTTTTT. This sequence encodes CASSLDDRGQGKEKLFF. Variable domain in full (rest from reference TRBV11-2 and TRBJ1-4): EAGVAQSPRYKIIEKRQSVAFWCNPISGHATLYWYQQILGQGPKLLIQFQNNGVVDDSQLPKDRFSAERLKGVDSTLKIQPAKLEDSAVYLCASSLDDRGQGKEKLFFGSGTQLSVL.

The chain has TRBV11-2 and TRBJ2-5, with TRBD2 as a possible D gene (6 bases). The V and J ends lost 5 bases and 9 bases respectively, with 19 bases between them. The CDR3 consists of 14 residues. Germline assignment: CDR1 SGHAT and CDR2 FQNNGV. CDR3 DNA: TGTGCCAGCAGCCCCAACCCCGGGGGAGCATCCCAGTACTTC. Its translation is CASSPNPGGASQYF.

The CDR3 coding sequence is TGTGCCAGCTCACCACCCGGTACCCTCAATGAAAAACTGTTTTTT. Translated, it gives CASSPPGTLNEKLFF. V gene TRBV18 combines with J gene TRBJ1-4; D not resolved. The CDR3 spans 15 residues. Trimming left V 0 bases short and J 5 bases short, with 10 bases between. Germline V lookup: CDR1 KGHSH, CDR2 LQKENI.

The chain carries TRBV5-4 and TRBJ1-1, with D hard to call. CDR3 length equals 16 residues. Germline CDR1 SGHNT, CDR2 YYREEE (reference sequence). Trimming took off 6 bases at V and 0 bases at J, with 18 bases between the two ends. CDR3 DNA: TGTGCCAGCAAATCGGGCGTGGAGTCCATGAACACTGAAGCTTTCTTT. Protein product: CASKSGVESMNTEAFF.

V and J are TRBV19 and TRBJ1-2; TRBD1 aligns across 7 bases. V was pared by 5 bases and J by 4 bases, with 10 bases of the junction left unmatched. Germline CDR1 is LNHDA and CDR2 is SQIVND (reference sequence). The CDR3 sequence is 15 residues long. DNA of the CDR3: TGTGCCAGTAGTCCGACCGACAGGGAGGCCTATGGCTACACCTTC. It codes for CASSPTDREAYGYTF.

V usage is TRBV6-5 and J usage is TRBJ2-5, with D perhaps TRBD2 (7 bases). The V and J ends lost 6 bases and 5 bases respectively, with 16 bases between them. Germline V gene data show CDR1 as MNHEY and CDR2 as SVGAGI. The CDR3 has 14 amino acids. The CDR3, as DNA: TGTGCCAGCAGGCAAAGGGGGGGTCGGGAGACCCAGTACTTC. It yields the protein CASRQRGGRETQYF.

The chain links TRBV5-1 to TRBJ2-2; D may match TRBD1 or TRBD2 (6 bases each). This CDR3 is built from 18 residues. V gave up 4 bases and J gave up 0 bases, with 19 bases separating them. CDR1 and CDR2 (germline): SGHRS, YFSETQ. The CDR3 protein is CASSPGGRITSNTGELFF. The CDR3 DNA sequence: TGCGCCAGCAGCCCCGGGGGCCGCATTACTTCGAACACCGGGGAGCTGTTTTTT.

The chain links TRBV30 to TRBJ1-5, with 8 bases aligning to TRBD1. The CDR3 loop spans 14 amino acids. Trimming cost V 4 bases and J 2 bases; bases outside gene matches: 4. Germline loops: CDR1 GTSNPN, CDR2 SVGIG (reference sequence). This CDR3 reads CAWTPTGGNQPQHF. The CDR3 coding sequence is TGTGCCTGGACTCCGACAGGGGGCAATCAGCCCCAGCATTTT.

This rearrangement joins TRBV6-6 to TRBJ2-7; a weak D match, TRBD2 (5 bases). With 2 bases removed from V and 4 bases from J, the gap between germline ends came to 12 bases. The germline V gene encodes CDR1 MNHNY and CDR2 SVGAGI (reference sequence). The CDR3 loop spans 14 amino acids. In DNA, the CDR3 is TGTGCCAGCAGTTACGGAGGAAGTCAGTACGAGCAGTACTTC. Residues: CASSYGGSQYEQYF.

The chain recombines TRBV30 with TRBJ1-5; D gene ambiguous. Germline lookup yields CDR1 GTSNPN and CDR2 SVGIG (reference sequence). This CDR3 has 15 residues. The V gene lost 1 base and the J gene lost 3 bases, with 13 bases spanning the gap. The CDR3 is CAWSGSVGANQPQHF. The DNA for the CDR3 is TGTGCCTGGAGTGGTTCGGTAGGCGCCAATCAGCCCCAGCATTTT.

The gene calls are TRBV6-5 and TRBJ2-7, with D possibly matching TRBD1 (6 bases). V gave up 7 bases and J gave up 2 bases, with 15 bases separating them. CDR3 length: 14 amino acids. Germline V gene lookup returns CDR1 MNHEY and CDR2 SVGAGI. As DNA, the CDR3 is TGTGCCAGCACGGAAGGGGACAACGCCTACGAGCAGTACTTC. Translating gives CASTEGDNAYEQYF.

This clone occurred a few times. The CDR3: CASSQDARGGNEKLFF. DNA for the CDR3: TGTGCCAGCTCGCAGGACGCCAGGGGAGGGAATGAAAAACTGTTTTTT. The V gene is TRBV18, the J gene TRBJ1-4, with D perhaps matching TRBD1 (6 bases). The V end lost 6 bases, the J end lost 5 bases, and 19 bases lay between the germline ends. CDR3 length: 16 residues. Looked up from germline, CDR1 is KGHSH and CDR2 is LQKENI.

This chain connects TRBV12-3 or TRBV12-4 to TRBJ2-7; 12 nucleotides agree with TRBD2. The CDR3 has 13 residues. Trimming took 6 bases from V and 7 from J; bases not matched to a gene: 4. CDR3 DNA: TGTGCCAGCAGCCCCGGGACTAGCGGGGAGCAGTACTTC. It is translated as CASSPGTSGEQYF.

This rearrangement joins TRBV5-1 to TRBJ1-2; 7 nucleotides agree with TRBD1. The germline V gene has CDR1 SGHRS and CDR2 YFSETQ. The CDR3 covers 13 residues. Trimming removed 9 bases from V and 5 bases from J; junction bases left unmatched: 10. In DNA form, the CDR3 reads TGCGCCACCCGAGAGGGGACAGCTTATGGCTACACCTTC. As protein: CATREGTAYGYTF.

V gene TRBV5-6 combines with J gene TRBJ1-1, with D possibly TRBD1 on 6 matching bases. Trimming shortened V by 2 bases and J by 5 bases, and 22 bases separated the two germline ends. From germline, CDR1 is SGHDT and CDR2 YYEEEE. The CDR3 has 17 amino acids. The CDR3 DNA follows: TGTGCCAGCAGCTTATTTTCCCGGACAGTGAGGGGGACTGAAGCTTTCTTT. Encoded protein: CASSLFSRTVRGTEAFF.

The chain recombines TRBV27 with TRBJ2-7; 7 positions agree with TRBD1. V was clipped by 3 bases and J by 3 bases; unmatched bases: 2. This CDR3 contains 13 residues. From germline, CDR1 is MNHEY and CDR2 SMNVEV (reference sequence). CDR3 sequence: CASSLQGVYEQYF. CDR3 nucleotides: TGTGCCAGCAGTTTGCAGGGGGTCTACGAGCAGTACTTC.

The V gene is TRBV4-2, the J gene TRBJ2-7; 8 bases map to TRBD2. V was pared by 4 bases and J by 3 bases, with 8 bases of the junction left unmatched. Germline assignment: CDR1 LGHNA and CDR2 YNFKEQ. The CDR3 is made up of 15 amino acids. The chain's CDR3 is CASSPSGGEDYEQYF. The CDR3 region has the DNA TGTGCCAGCAGCCCGTCCGGGGGGGAAGACTACGAGCAGTACTTC.

This chain connects TRBV9 to TRBJ2-5, with D possibly TRBD1 on 6 matching bases. CDR3 length: 16 residues. Per germline, CDR1 SGDLS and CDR2 YYNGEE. Trimming stripped 0 bases from V and 1 base from J, with 13 bases between. The CDR3: CASSVAGGLVQETQYF. CDR3 in DNA: TGTGCCAGCAGCGTAGCTGGGGGCCTGGTCCAAGAGACCCAGTACTTC.

The chain recombines TRBV7-7 with TRBJ1-1, with D hard to call. The V gene's germline CDR1 is SSHAT and CDR2 FNYEAQ (reference sequence). V was clipped by 2 bases and J by 1 base, with 5 bases between them. The CDR3 is 13 amino acids. CDR3 bases: TGTGCCAGCAGCTTAAACCGGAACACTGAAGCTTTCTTT. Protein: CASSLNRNTEAFF.